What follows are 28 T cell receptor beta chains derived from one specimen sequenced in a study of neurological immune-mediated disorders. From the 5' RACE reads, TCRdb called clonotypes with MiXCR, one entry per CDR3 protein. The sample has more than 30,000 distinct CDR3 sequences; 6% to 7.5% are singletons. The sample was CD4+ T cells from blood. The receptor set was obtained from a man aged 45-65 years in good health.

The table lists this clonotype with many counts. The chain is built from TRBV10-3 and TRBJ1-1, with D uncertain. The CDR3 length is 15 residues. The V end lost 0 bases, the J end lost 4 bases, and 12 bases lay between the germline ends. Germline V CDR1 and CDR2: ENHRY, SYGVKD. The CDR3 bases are TGTGCCATCAGTGAGTCGGATCGGAGGAGCACTGAAGCTTTCTTT. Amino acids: CAISESDRRSTEAFF.

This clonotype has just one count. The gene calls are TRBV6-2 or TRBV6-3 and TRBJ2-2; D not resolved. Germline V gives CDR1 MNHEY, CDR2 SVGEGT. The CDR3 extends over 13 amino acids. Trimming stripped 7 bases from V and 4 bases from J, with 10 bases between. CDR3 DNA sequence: TGTGCCAGCACTCCCTGGGGCACCGGGGAGCTGTTTTTT. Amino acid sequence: CASTPWGTGELFF.

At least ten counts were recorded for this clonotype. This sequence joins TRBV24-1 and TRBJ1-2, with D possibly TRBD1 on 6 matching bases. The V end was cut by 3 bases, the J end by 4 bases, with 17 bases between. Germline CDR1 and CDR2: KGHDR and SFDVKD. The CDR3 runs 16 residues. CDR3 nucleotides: TGTGCCACCAGTGATCCTAAGGACAGATTATCCTATGGCTACACCTTC. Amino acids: CATSDPKDRLSYGYTF.

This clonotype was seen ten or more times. CDR3 region: CASSSRTGRNSPLHF. As DNA, the CDR3 is TGCGCCAGCAGCTCTCGGACAGGGAGGAATTCACCCCTCCACTTT. This chain connects TRBV4-3 to TRBJ1-6; 8 bases map to TRBD1. V shed 5 bases, J shed 7 bases, and the junction held 7 bases outside the gene matches. Germline V lookup: CDR1 LGHNA, CDR2 YSLEER. This CDR3 comprises 15 residues.

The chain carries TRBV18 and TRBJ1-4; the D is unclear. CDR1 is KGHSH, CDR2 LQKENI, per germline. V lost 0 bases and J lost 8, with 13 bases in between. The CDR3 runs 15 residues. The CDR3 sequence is CASSPPTSAGEKLFF. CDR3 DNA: TGTGCCAGCTCACCACCAACTTCGGCAGGCGAAAAACTGTTTTTT.

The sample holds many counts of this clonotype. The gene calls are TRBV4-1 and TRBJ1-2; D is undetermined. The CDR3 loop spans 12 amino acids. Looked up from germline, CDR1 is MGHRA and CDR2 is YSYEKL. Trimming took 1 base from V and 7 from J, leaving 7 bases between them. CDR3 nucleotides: TGCGCCAGCAGCCAAGGGAGAAGTGGCTACACCTTC. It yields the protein CASSQGRSGYTF.

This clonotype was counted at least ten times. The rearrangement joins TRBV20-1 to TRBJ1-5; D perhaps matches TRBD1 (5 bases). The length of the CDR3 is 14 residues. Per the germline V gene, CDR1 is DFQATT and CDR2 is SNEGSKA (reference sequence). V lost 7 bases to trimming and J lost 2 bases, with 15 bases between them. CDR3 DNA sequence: TGCAGTGTGGTTTCGGGGCTTGGCAATCAGCCCCAGCATTTT. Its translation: CSVVSGLGNQPQHF.

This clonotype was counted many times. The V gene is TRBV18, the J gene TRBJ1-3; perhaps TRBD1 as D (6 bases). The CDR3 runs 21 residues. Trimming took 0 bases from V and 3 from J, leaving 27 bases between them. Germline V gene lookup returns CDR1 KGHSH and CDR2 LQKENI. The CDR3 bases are TGTGCCAGCTCACCACCGTTTATGCACCCGACTGGGGGGCGTAATGGAAACACCATATATTTT. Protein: CASSPPFMHPTGGRNGNTIYF.

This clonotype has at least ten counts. The CDR3, as DNA: TGCAGTGCTAGATCACCTCGGGAGTCCCTCGAGGATACGCAGTATTTT. Its translation is CSARSPRESLEDTQYF. The V and J genes are TRBV20-1 and TRBJ2-3, with TRBD2 as a possible D gene (6 bases). In germline, CDR1 is DFQATT, CDR2 SNEGSKA (reference sequence). The CDR3 is 16 amino acids. Trimming removed 2 bases at V and 6 bases at J, with 21 bases between.

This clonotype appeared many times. CDR3 sequence reads: CASSWDNQGIQYF. The CDR3 nucleotides read TGTGCCAGCAGTTGGGACAACCAGGGCATTCAGTACTTC. This chain connects TRBV27 to TRBJ2-4; tentative D call: TRBD1 (6 bases). Trimming shortened V by 4 bases and J by 9 bases, and 13 bases separated the two germline ends. The CDR3 spans 13 residues. Germline-derived CDR1 and CDR2 are MNHEY and SMNVEV (reference sequence).

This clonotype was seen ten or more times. CDR3 coding DNA: TGCGCCAGCATGGACACAACTAACTATGGCTACACCTTC. Translating it yields CASMDTTNYGYTF. The chain couples TRBV4-1 to TRBJ1-2, with a weak D call TRBD1 (5 bases). Looked up from germline, CDR1 is MGHRA and CDR2 is YSYEKL. V gave up 7 bases and J gave up 0 bases, with 9 bases separating them. The CDR3 sequence is 13 residues long.

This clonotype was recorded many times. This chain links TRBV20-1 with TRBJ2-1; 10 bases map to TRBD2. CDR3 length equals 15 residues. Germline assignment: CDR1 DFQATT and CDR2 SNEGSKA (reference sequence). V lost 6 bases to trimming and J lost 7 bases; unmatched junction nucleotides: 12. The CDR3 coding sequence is TGCAGTGCCGGAAATAGCGGGAGGCCCACAAATGAGCAGTTCTTC. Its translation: CSAGNSGRPTNEQFF.

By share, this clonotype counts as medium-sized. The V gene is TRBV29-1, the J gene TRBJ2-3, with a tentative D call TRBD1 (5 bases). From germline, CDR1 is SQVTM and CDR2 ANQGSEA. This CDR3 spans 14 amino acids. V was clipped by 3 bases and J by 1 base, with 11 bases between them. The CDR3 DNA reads TGCAGCGTTGATAGGCCACAGGGCACAGATACGCAGTATTTT. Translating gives CSVDRPQGTDTQYF.

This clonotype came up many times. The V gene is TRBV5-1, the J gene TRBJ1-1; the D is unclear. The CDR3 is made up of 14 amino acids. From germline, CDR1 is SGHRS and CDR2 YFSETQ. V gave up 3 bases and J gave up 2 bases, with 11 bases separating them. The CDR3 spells CASSSTQVNTEAFF. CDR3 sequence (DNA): TGCGCCAGCAGCTCGACTCAGGTTAACACTGAAGCTTTCTTT.

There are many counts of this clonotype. CDR3 DNA: TGTGCCAGCAGCTTCCGGGACAGATACAATGAGCAGTTCTTC. This translates into CASSFRDRYNEQFF. The genes are TRBV7-8 and TRBJ2-1; 7 bases fit TRBD1. Looked up from germline, CDR1 is SGHVS and CDR2 is FQNEAQ. The CDR3 spans 14 residues. V dropped 3 bases and J dropped 4; count of bases not matched to a gene: 3. Variable domain in full (rest from reference TRBV7-8 and TRBJ2-1): GAGVSQSPRYKVAKRGQDVALRCDPISGHVSLFWYQQALGQGPEFLTYFQNEAQLDKSGLPSDRFFAERPEGSVSTLKIQRTQQEDSAVYLCASSFRDRYNEQFFGPGTRLTVL.

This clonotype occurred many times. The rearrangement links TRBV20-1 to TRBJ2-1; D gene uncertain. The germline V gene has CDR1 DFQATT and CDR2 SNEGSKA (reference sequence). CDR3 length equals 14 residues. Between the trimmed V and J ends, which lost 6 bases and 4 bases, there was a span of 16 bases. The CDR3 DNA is TGCAGTGCCCCTGGTCTAGGGTTATACAATGAGCAGTTCTTC. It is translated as CSAPGLGLYNEQFF.

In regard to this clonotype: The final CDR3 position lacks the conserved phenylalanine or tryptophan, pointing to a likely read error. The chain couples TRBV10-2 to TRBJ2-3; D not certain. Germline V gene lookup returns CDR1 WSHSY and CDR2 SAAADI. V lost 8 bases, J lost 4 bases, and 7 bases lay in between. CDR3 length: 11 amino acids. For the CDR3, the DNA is TGCGCCAGCTCCGAAGCAGATACGCAGTATCTT. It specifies CASSEADTQYL.

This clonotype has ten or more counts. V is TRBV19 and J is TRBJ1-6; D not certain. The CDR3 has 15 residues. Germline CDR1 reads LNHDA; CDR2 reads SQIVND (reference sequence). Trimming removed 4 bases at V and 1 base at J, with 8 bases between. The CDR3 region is CASSTDRSYNSPLHF. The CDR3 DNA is TGTGCCAGTAGTACCGACCGGTCCTATAATTCACCCCTCCACTTT.

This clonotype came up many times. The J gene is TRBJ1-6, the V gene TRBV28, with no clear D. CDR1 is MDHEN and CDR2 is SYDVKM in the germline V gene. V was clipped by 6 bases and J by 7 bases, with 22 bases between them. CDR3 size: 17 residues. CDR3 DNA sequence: TGTGCCAGCAGATTGTTCGTTTCCGGGGTTGGGAATTCACCCCTCCACTTT. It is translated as CASRLFVSGVGNSPLHF.

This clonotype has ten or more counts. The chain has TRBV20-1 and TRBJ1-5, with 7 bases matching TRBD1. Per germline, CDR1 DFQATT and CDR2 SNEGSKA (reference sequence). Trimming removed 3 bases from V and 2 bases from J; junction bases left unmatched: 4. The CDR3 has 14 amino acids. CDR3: CSARQGGGNQPQHF. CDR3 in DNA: TGCAGTGCTAGGCAGGGGGGGGGCAATCAGCCCCAGCATTTT.

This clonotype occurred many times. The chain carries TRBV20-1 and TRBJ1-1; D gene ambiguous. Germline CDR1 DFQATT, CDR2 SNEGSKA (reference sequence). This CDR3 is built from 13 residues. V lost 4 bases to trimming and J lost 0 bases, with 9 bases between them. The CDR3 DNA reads TGCAGTGCTATAGGTGTAATGAACACTGAAGCTTTCTTT. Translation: CSAIGVMNTEAFF.

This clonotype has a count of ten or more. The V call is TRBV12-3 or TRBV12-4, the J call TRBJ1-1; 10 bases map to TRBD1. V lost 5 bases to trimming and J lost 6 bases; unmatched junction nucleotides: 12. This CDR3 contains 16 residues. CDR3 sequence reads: CASSRHGTGAISEAFF. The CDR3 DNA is TGTGCCAGCAGTCGCCACGGGACAGGGGCGATCTCTGAAGCTTTCTTT.

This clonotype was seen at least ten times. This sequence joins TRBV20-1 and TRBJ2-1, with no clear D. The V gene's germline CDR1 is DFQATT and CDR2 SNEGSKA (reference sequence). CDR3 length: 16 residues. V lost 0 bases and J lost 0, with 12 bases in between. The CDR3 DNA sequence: TGCAGTGCTAGAGAACCGATTAAGAGCTCCTACAATGAGCAGTTCTTC. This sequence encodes CSAREPIKSSYNEQFF.

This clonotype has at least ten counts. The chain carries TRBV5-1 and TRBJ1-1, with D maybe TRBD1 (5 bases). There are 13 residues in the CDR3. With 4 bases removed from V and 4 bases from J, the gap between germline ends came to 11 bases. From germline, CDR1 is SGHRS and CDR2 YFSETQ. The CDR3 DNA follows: TGCGCCAGCAGCCCTGTGGGGCCCACTGAAGCTTTCTTT. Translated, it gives CASSPVGPTEAFF.

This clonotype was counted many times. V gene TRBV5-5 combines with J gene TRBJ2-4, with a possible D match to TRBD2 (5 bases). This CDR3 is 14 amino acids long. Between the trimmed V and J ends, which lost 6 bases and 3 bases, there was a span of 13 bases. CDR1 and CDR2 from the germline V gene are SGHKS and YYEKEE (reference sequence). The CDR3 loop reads CASTLVGGKNIQYF. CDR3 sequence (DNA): TGTGCCAGCACCCTGGTTGGAGGCAAAAACATTCAGTACTTC.

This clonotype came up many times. CDR3 nucleotide sequence: TGCAGTGCTGCCGCACAGGGTGGGGTCACAGATACGCAGTATTTT. Protein: CSAAAQGGVTDTQYF. This chain uses TRBV20-1 with TRBJ2-3; D possibly corresponds to TRBD1 (6 bases). This CDR3 region has 15 residues. V lost 5 bases and J 2 bases, leaving 17 bases between the germline ends. Germline loops: CDR1 DFQATT, CDR2 SNEGSKA (reference sequence).

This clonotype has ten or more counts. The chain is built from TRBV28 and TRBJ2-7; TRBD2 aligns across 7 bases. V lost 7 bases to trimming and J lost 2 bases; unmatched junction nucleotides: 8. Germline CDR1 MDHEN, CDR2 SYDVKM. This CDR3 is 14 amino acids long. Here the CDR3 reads CASTRAGVPYEQYF. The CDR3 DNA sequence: TGTGCCAGCACCCGGGCGGGAGTTCCCTACGAGCAGTACTTC.

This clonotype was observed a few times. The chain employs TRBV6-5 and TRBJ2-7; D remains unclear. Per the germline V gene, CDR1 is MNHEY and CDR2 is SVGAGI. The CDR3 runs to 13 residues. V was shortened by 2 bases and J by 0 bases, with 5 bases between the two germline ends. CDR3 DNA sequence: TGTGCCAGCAGTTACCGCCGCTCCTACGAGCAGTACTTC. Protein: CASSYRRSYEQYF.